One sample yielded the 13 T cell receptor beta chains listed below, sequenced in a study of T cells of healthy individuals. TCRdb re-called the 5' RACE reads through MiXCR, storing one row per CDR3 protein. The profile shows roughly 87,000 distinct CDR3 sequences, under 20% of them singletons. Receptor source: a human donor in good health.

The CDR3 region has the DNA TGTGCCAGCAGCTTAGACGGGGAGGGGGCTGGATTTGAAAAACTGTTTTTT. Translating it yields CASSLDGEGAGFEKLFF. The chain has TRBV11-2 and TRBJ1-4, with TRBD1 matching 7 bases. Germline CDR1 reads SGHAT; CDR2 reads FQNNGV. This CDR3 is 17 amino acids long. Trimming at V came to 0 bases and at J to 7 bases, leaving 11 bases not matched to a gene.

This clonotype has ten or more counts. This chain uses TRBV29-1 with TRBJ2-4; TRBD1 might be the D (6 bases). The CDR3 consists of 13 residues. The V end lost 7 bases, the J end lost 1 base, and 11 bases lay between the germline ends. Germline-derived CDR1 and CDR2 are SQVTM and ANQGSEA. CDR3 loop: CSAQGTAKNIQYF. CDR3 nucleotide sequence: TGCAGCGCCCAGGGGACGGCCAAAAACATTCAGTACTTC.

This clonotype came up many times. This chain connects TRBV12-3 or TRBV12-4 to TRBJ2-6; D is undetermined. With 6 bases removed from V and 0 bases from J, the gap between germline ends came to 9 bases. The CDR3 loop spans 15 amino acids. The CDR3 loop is CASSPHFSGANVLTF. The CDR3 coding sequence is TGTGCCAGCAGCCCCCATTTCTCTGGGGCCAACGTCCTGACTTTC.

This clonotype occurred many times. The CDR3 loop reads CASSPSQETQYF. The CDR3 coding sequence is TGTGCCAGCTCACCTTCTCAAGAGACCCAGTACTTC. The V and J genes are TRBV18 and TRBJ2-5; the D is unclear. V lost 3 bases to trimming and J lost 2 bases, with 4 bases between them. The V gene's germline CDR1 is KGHSH and CDR2 LQKENI. The CDR3 runs 12 residues.

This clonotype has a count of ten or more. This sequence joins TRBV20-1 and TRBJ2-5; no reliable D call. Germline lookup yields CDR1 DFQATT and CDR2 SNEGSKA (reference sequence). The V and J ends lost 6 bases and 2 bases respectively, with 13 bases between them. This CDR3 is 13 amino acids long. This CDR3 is CSARGRKQETQYF. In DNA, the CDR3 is TGCAGTGCCCGAGGACGGAAACAAGAGACCCAGTACTTC.

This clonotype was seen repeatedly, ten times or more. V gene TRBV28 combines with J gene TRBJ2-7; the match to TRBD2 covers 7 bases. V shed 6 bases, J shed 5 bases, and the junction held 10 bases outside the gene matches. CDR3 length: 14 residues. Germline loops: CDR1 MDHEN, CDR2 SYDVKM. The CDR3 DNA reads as TGTGCCAGCAGCAAAAGGCGGGGGAGAGACGAGCAGTACTTC. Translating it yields CASSKRRGRDEQYF.

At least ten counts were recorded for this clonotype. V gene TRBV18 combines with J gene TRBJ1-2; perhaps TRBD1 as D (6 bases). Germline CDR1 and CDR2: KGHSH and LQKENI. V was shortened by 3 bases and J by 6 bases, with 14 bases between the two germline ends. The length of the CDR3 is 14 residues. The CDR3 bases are TGTGCCAGCTCACCGGGGGGACAAGTGGATGGCTACACCTTC. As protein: CASSPGGQVDGYTF.

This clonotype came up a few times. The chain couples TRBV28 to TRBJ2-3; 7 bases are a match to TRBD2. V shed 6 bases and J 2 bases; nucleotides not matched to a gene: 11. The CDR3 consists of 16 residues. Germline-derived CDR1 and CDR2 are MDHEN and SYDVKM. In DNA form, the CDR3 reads TGTGCCAGCAGATCCCAGCGGGAAGTCTACACAGATACGCAGTATTTT. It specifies CASRSQREVYTDTQYF.

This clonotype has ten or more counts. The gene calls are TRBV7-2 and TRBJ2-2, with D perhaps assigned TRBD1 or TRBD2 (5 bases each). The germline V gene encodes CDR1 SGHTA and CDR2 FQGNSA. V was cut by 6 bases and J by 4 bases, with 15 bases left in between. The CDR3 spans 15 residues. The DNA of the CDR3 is TGTGCCAGCAGACGGGGCGGTGTCTTCACCGGGGAGCTGTTTTTT. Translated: CASRRGGVFTGELFF.

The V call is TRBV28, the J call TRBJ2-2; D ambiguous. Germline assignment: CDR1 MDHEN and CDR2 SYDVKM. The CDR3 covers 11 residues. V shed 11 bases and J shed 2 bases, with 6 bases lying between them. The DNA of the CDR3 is TGTGCCGCCGGAAACACCGGGGAGCTGTTTTTT. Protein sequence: CAAGNTGELFF.

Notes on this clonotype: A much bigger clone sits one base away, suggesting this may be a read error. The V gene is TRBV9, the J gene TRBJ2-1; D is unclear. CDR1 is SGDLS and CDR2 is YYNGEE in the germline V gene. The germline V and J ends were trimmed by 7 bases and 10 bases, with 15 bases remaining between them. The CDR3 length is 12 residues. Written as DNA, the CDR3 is TGTGCCAGCTCGGGCAACTCCTACGAGCAGTTCTTC. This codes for CASSGNSYEQFF.

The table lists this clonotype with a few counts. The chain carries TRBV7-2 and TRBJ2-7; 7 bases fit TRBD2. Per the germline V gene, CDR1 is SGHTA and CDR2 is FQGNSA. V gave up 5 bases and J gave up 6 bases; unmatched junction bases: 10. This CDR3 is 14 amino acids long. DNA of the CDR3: TGTGCCAGCAGCCTCCGGAGGGGAGGGGTCGAGCAGTACTTC. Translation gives CASSLRRGGVEQYF.

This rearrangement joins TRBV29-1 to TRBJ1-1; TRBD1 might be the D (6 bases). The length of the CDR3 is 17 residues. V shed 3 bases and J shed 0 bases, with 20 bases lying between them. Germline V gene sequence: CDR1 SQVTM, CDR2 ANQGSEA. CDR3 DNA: TGCAGCGTTGACCAAGCGGGGGCAGGGGCTATGAACACTGAAGCTTTCTTT. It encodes CSVDQAGAGAMNTEAFF.